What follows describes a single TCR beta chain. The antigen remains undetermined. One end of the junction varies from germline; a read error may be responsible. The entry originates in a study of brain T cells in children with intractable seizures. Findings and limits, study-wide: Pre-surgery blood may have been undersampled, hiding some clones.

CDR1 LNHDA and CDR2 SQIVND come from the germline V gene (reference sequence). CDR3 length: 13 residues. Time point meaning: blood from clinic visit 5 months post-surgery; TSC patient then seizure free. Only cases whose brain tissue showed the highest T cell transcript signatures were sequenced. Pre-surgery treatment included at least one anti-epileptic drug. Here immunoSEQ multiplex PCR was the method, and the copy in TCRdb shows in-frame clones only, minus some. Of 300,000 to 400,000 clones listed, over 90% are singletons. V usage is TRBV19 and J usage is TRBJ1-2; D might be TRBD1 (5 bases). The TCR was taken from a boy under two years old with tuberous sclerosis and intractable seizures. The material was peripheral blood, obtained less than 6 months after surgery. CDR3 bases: TGTGCCAGTAGTCCTGGGGGGAACTATGACTACACCTTC. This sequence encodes CASSPGGNYDYTF.